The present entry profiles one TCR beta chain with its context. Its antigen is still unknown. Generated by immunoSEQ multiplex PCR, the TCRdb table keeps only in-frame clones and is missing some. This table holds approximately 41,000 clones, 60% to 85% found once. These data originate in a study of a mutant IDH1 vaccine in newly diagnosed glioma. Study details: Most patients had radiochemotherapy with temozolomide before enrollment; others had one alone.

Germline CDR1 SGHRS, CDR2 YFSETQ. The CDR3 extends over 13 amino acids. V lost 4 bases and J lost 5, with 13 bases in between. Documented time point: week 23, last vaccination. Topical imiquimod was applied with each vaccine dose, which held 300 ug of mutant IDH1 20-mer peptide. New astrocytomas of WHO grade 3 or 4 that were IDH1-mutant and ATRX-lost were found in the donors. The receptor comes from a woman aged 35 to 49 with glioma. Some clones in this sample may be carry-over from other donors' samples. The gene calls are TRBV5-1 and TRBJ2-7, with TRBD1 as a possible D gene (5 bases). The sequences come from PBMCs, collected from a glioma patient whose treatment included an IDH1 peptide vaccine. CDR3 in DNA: TGCGCCAGCAGCCCGGTCCAGGGCGACGAGCAGTACTTC. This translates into CASSPVQGDEQYF.